The clone carrying this T cell receptor (beta chain) turned up a few times. The antigen is undetermined. V was cut by 7 bases and J by 8 bases, with 14 bases left in between. Germline CDR1 reads SQVTM; CDR2 reads ANQGSEA. The CDR3 consists of 12 residues. The data are from a study of OX40 agonist ivuxolimab in advanced cancers. Sequencing used immunoSEQ multiplex PCR; TCRdb keeps in-frame clones, though not all of them. The sample shows 7,500 to 10,000 clones, 88% of them seen only once. Study-wide results and limits: People who partly responded at 0.1-3.0 mg/kg had some of the least clonal expansion seen.

J is TRBJ2-2 and V is TRBV29-1; a possible D gene is TRBD1 (5 bases). The sequence was obtained from an adult with an advanced solid tumor such as melanoma, head and neck, liver or kidney cancer. The sample here was CD4+ or CD8+ T cells sorted from blood, taken in a trial of the OX40 agonist ivuxolimab. For the CDR3, the DNA is TGCAGCGCACCTCAGGGTACTGGGGAGCTGTTTTTT. It encodes CSAPQGTGELFF.